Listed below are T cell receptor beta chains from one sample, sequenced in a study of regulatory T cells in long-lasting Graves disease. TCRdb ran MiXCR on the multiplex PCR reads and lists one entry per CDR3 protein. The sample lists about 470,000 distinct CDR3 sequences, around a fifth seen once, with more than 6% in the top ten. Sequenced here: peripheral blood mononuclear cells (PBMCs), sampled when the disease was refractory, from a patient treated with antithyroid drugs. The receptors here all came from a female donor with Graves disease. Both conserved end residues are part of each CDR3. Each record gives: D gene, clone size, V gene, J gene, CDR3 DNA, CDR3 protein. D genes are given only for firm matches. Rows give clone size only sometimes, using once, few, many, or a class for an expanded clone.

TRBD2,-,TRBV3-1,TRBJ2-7,TGTGCCAGCAGCCCCCCCTGGGCTAGCGGGGGTTACGAGCAGTACTTC,CASSPPWASGGYEQYF
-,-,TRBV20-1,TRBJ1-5,TGCAGTGCTAGTTTGAGTAGTAATCAGCCCCAGCATTTT,CSASLSSNQPQHF
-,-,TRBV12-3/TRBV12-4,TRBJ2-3,TGTGCCAGCAGTTTTGGGGGGAACGCACCAGATACGCAGTATTTT,CASSFGGNAPDTQYF
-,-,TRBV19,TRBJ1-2,TGTGCCAGTAGTGGCGCGGGGCGTTTTAACTATGGCTACACCTTC,CASSGAGRFNYGYTF
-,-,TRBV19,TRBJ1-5,TGTGCCACCCGAAGGGACCATCAGTCCAATCAGCCCCAGCATTTT,CATRRDHQSNQPQHF
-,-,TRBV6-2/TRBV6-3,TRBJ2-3,TGTGCCAGCAGTGAATTCAGGGATGAGGTCACAGATACGCAGTATTTT,CASSEFRDEVTDTQYF
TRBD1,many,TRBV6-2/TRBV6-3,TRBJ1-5,TGTGCCAGCAGTTTGGGACAGGGGCCGGGGGGCAATCAGCCCCAGCATTTT,CASSLGQGPGGNQPQHF
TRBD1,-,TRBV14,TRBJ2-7,TGTGCCAGCAGCCAAGTGACAGGGCTCTCCTACGAGCAGTACTTC,CASSQVTGLSYEQYF
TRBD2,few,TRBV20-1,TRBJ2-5,TGCAGTGCTAGAGACCGTGGGCGGGGGGTAGAGACCCAGTACTTC,CSARDRGRGVETQYF
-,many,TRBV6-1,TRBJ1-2,TGTGCCAGCAGACGCAGGGGCGATGGCTACACCTTC,CASRRRGDGYTF
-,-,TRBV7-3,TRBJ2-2,TGTGCCAGCAGCTTAATGGTGGAGCCGACTCAAGAAAGAGCAAACACCGGGGAGCTGTTTTTT,CASSLMVEPTQERANTGELFF
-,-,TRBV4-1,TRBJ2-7,TGCGCCAGCAGCCCAGGGGGGGAGGCCTACGAGCAGTACTTC,CASSPGGEAYEQYF
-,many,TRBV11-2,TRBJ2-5,TGTGCCAGCAGCTTAGGAGGAGGGGATATCCAAGAGACCCAGTACTTC,CASSLGGGDIQETQYF
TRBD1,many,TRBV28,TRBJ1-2,TGTGCCAGCAGCGCGGACAGGGGCCGGAGGATCTTTGGCTACACCTTC,CASSADRGRRIFGYTF
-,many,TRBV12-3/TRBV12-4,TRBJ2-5,TGTGCCAGCAGTCGCCGCCCGGGAAGCCGGTACTTC,CASSRRPGSRYF
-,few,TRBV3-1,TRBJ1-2,TGTGCCAGCAGCCAGGAGGGTGTCGTGGGCTACACCTTC,CASSQEGVVGYTF
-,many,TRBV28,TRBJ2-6,TGTGCCAGCATCCCAGCCAATGGACAGCGAGGGGCCAACGTCCTGACTTTC,CASIPANGQRGANVLTF
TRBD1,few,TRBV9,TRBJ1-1,TGTGCCAGCAGCGCGACAGGGGCCCTGGGGACTGAAGCTTTCTTT,CASSATGALGTEAFF
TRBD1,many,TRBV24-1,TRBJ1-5,TGTGCCATACGACAGGGGGCAGGTCAGCCCCAGCATTTT,CAIRQGAGQPQHF
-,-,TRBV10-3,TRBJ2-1,TGTGCCATCGGGGGGAGTAGCTTGGGCGAGCAGTTCTTC,CAIGGSSLGEQFF
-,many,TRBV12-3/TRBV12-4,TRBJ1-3,TGTGCCAGCAGTTTAGTAGGGGGAAGGATAGCTGGAAACACCATATATTTT,CASSLVGGRIAGNTIYF
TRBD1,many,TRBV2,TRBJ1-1,TGTGCCAGCAGCGACAGGGTCGGAGACACTGAAGCTTTCTTT,CASSDRVGDTEAFF
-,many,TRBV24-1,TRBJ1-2,TGTGCCACCAGTGATTACAGGGTGGACTATGGCTACACCTTC,CATSDYRVDYGYTF
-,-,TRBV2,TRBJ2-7,TGTGCCTCCAGCGGAGTTTGGGAAGGCGAGCAGTACTTC,CASSGVWEGEQYF
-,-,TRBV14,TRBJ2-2,TGTGCCAGCAGCCAAGCAGGGTACACCGGGGAGCTGTTTTTT,CASSQAGYTGELFF
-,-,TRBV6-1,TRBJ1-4,TGTGCCAGCAGTCATATCGGGTCGTGGTGTTTTTTT,CASSHIGSWCFF
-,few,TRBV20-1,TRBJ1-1,TGCAGTGCTATAGTCGGTGGGAACACTGAAGCTTTCTTT,CSAIVGGNTEAFF
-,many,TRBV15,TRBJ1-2,TGTGCCACCAGCAGAGAACACCTGGCGGGAGGTGACTATGGCTACACCTTC,CATSREHLAGGDYGYTF
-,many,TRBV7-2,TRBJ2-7,TGTGCCAGCAGCCCGGCGGGGTTGGGGCAGTACTTC,CASSPAGLGQYF
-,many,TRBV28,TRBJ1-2,TGTGCCAGCAGTCCCGGTAGTGCAGGGAACTATGGCTACACCTTC,CASSPGSAGNYGYTF
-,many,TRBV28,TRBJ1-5,TGTGCCAGCAATGGGGGCAGCAATCAGCCCCAGCATTTT,CASNGGSNQPQHF
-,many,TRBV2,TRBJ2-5,TGTGCCAGCAGTATGGACTTGGGAGGGACCCAGTACTTC,CASSMDLGGTQYF
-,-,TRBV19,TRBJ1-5,TGTGCCACTACAAGGGAAGAGGATCAGCCCCAGCATTTT,CATTREEDQPQHF
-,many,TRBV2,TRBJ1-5,TGTGCCAGCAAGGGAATAGGGCTTTATAGCAATCAGCCCCAGCATTTT,CASKGIGLYSNQPQHF
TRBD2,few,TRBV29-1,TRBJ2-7,TGCAGCGTCATTAGCGGGGCCTCCTACGAGCAGTACTTC,CSVISGASYEQYF